Listed below are T cell receptor beta chains from one sample, sequenced in a study of CD8 T cells in ankylosing spondylitis. TCRdb processed the 5' RACE reads anew with MiXCR; each CDR3 protein has one entry. The sample yields tens of thousands of distinct CDR3 sequences, nearly 5.5% seen once. Sequenced material: blood, either unsorted or a sorted T cell fraction (not recorded which). Receptors were obtained from a female donor with ankylosing spondylitis or in good health (not recorded which). The CDR3 runs from the conserved cysteine through the conserved F or W. D genes are given only for firm matches. Not every row has a clone size; where given, it reads once, few, many or a size class.

>TRBJ2-7|TRBV9|TRBD1|-
TGTGCCAGCAGTCTGAGCGACAGGGGACTGAGCGAGCAGTACTTC
CASSLSDRGLSEQYF
>TRBJ2-3|TRBV9|TRBD1|many
TGTGCCAGCAGCACAAGGACAGGGGGGACAGATACGCAGTATTTT
CASSTRTGGTDTQYF
>TRBJ2-7|TRBV9|-|many
TGTGCCAGCAGCAGGGCACTACCGGCGGGGGAGCAGTACTTC
CASSRALPAGEQYF
>TRBJ2-3|TRBV9|-|-
TGTGCCAGCAGCGTAGACCTCGGCAATACGCAGTATTTT
CASSVDLGNTQYF
>TRBJ1-2|TRBV9|-|many
TGTGCCAGCAGCCCCATGGCCAACTATGGCTACACCTTC
CASSPMANYGYTF
>TRBJ2-7|TRBV9|TRBD2|many
TGTGCCAGCAGCGCATCTAGCGGGGGGAGCTACGAGCAGTACTTC
CASSASSGGSYEQYF
>TRBJ2-7|TRBV9|TRBD2|few
TGTGCCAGCAGCGAAGGGCTAGCGGGCGATAGGGGGGAGCAGTACTTC
CASSEGLAGDRGEQYF
>TRBJ2-3|TRBV9|TRBD2|many
TGTGCCAGCAGCGTAGGCGATCGAGCGGGAGGCGGACTTTCTTACACAGATACGCAGTATTTT
CASSVGDRAGGGLSYTDTQYF
>TRBJ2-1|TRBV9|TRBD1|many
TGTGCCAGCAGCGTAATGGGACAGGTCTCCTACAATGAGCAGTTCTTC
CASSVMGQVSYNEQFF
>TRBJ1-1|TRBV9|-|many
TGTGCCAGCAATAGGGGTGTAATGAACACTGAAGCTTTCTTT
CASNRGVMNTEAFF